Below, 14 T cell receptor beta chains from the same sample are listed, as sequenced in a study of response to subunit inactivated influenza vaccine. TCRdb re-derived calls from the RT-PCR reads in MiXCR, one entry per CDR3 protein. This sample has approximately 500,000 distinct CDR3 sequences, with 10% to 15% found just once. Sequences were derived from PBMCs from blood, sampled roughly 48 days after vaccination. Source of these receptors: a man aged 45-60 years who received an inactivated influenza vaccine.

This clonotype was recorded at least ten times. This sequence joins TRBV28 and TRBJ1-5; 7 positions match TRBD1. The junction had 6 bases not matched to a gene; V was cut back by 5 bases and J by 5 bases. This CDR3 is built from 14 residues. Germline-derived CDR1 and CDR2 are MDHEN and SYDVKM. CDR3 DNA sequence: TGTGCCAGCAGTCTCCGACAGGGCTATCAGCCCCAGCATTTT. Its protein product is CASSLRQGYQPQHF.

This clonotype was seen ten or more times. The genes are TRBV6-2 or TRBV6-3 and TRBJ2-2; TRBD1 matches at 9 bases. The germline gives CDR1 MNHEY, CDR2 SVGEGT. This CDR3 spans 13 amino acids. With V trimmed by 6 bases and J by 6 bases, 2 bases remained unmatched. The CDR3 spells CASRGQGAGELFF. CDR3 sequence (DNA): TGTGCCAGCAGGGGACAGGGCGCCGGGGAGCTGTTTTTT.

The CDR3 region is CASSFGQVDTDTQYF. The CDR3 DNA reads as TGTGCCAGCAGTTTCGGACAGGTCGACACAGATACGCAGTATTTT. The chain combines TRBV28 with TRBJ2-3, with 7 bases that match TRBD1. CDR1 and CDR2 from the germline V gene are MDHEN and SYDVKM. CDR3 length equals 15 residues. J lost 2 bases, V lost 3 bases, and 5 bases had no gene match.

This clonotype was observed at least ten times. The rearrangement links TRBV6-1 to TRBJ2-1; no definite D call. This CDR3 region has 14 residues. Germline assignment: CDR1 MNHNS and CDR2 SASEGT. Trimming removed 2 bases from V and 5 bases from J, with 10 bases in between. The CDR3 region is CASSESPGDNEQFF. The CDR3 DNA is TGTGCCAGCAGTGAATCGCCCGGAGACAATGAGCAGTTCTTC.

J is TRBJ2-7 and V is TRBV6-1; TRBD1 or TRBD2 may be the D gene (5 bases each). The V and J ends lost 6 bases and 11 bases respectively, with 20 bases between them. The CDR3 runs to 13 residues. CDR1 is MNHNS, CDR2 SASEGT, per germline. DNA of the CDR3: TGTGCCAGCAGGCCAGAGGGCAGGGCTAACGAGTACTTC. Its protein product is CASRPEGRANEYF.

The chain is built from TRBV19 and TRBJ1-2; D gene uncertain. The CDR3 contains 14 residues. Looked up from germline, CDR1 is LNHDA and CDR2 is SQIVND (reference sequence). Deletions cut 0 bases from V and 2 bases from J, with 7 bases between. The CDR3 sequence: CASSIDPSNYGYTF. The CDR3 DNA reads as TGTGCCAGTAGTATAGATCCCAGCAACTATGGCTACACCTTC. Based on the CDR3 plus reference TRBV19 and TRBJ1-2, the full variable domain is DGGITQSPKYLFRKEGQNVTLSCEQNLNHDAMYWYRQDPGQGLRLIYYSQIVNDFQKGDIAEGYSVSREKKESFPLTVTSAQKNPTAFYLCASSIDPSNYGYTFGSGTRLTVV.

The gene calls are TRBV6-1 and TRBJ2-6; 9 bases align to TRBD1. Germline V gene data show CDR1 as MNHNS and CDR2 as SASEGT. V gave up 6 bases and J gave up 4 bases; unmatched junction bases: 13. The CDR3 runs 18 residues. CDR3 DNA sequence: TGTGCCAGCAGGACCTTCGGACAGGGGACGAGAGGGGCCAACGTCCTGACTTTC. Its translation is CASRTFGQGTRGANVLTF.

This clonotype was recorded at least ten times. The chain carries TRBV7-9 and TRBJ1-1; D unresolved. CDR1 is SEHNR and CDR2 is FQNEAQ in the germline V gene (reference sequence). V lost 4 bases to trimming and J lost 1 base, with 7 bases between them. This CDR3 has 13 amino acids. In DNA form, the CDR3 reads TGTGCCAGCAGCTCCCCGCAGAACACTGAAGCTTTCTTT. This translates into CASSSPQNTEAFF. Supplemented by reference TRBV7-9 and TRBJ1-1, the full variable domain reads DTGVSQNPRHKITKRGQNVTFRCDPISEHNRLYWYRQTLGQGPEFLTYFQNEAQLEKSRLLSDRFSAERPKGSFSTLEIQRTEQGDSAMYLCASSSPQNTEAFFGQGTRLTVV.

This clonotype was seen a few times. This rearrangement joins TRBV12-3 or TRBV12-4 to TRBJ2-1, with D perhaps being TRBD1 or TRBD2 (5 bases each). The CDR3 is made up of 15 amino acids. Trimming pared 4 bases from V and 5 bases from J, leaving 15 bases between. Written as DNA, the CDR3 is TGTGCCAGCAGTTCGTTCTGGCAGGGACACAATGAGCAGTTCTTC. It encodes CASSSFWQGHNEQFF.

This clonotype appeared a few times. The V call is TRBV6-2 or TRBV6-3, the J call TRBJ2-2, with D perhaps matching TRBD2 (6 bases). From germline, CDR1 is MNHEY and CDR2 SVGEGT. The CDR3 runs 15 residues. V lost 7 bases and J lost 6, with 18 bases in between. In DNA, the CDR3 is TGTGCCAGCACCGGAGGGGCAGTTGGGGCCGGGGAGCTGTTTTTT. This gives the protein CASTGGAVGAGELFF.

The genes are TRBV2 and TRBJ2-7; D is unclear. The germline V gene encodes CDR1 SNHLY and CDR2 FYNNEI. The ends were cut back, 3 bases at V and 6 bases at J, with 12 bases in the middle. This CDR3 is built from 13 residues. The CDR3 is CASSDGRAREQYF. DNA for the CDR3: TGTGCCAGCAGTGATGGTAGGGCCCGCGAGCAGTACTTC.

The chain employs TRBV5-1 and TRBJ2-6; D gene unclear. Trimming removed 1 base from V and 2 bases from J, with 7 bases in between. The CDR3 covers 15 residues. Germline lookup yields CDR1 SGHRS and CDR2 YFSETQ. The CDR3 region is CASSLMRPGANVLTF. CDR3 in DNA: TGCGCCAGCAGCTTGATGAGACCTGGGGCCAACGTCCTGACTTTC.

The table lists this clonotype with a few counts. V gene TRBV6-2 or TRBV6-3 combines with J gene TRBJ2-1, with a tentative D call TRBD2 (6 bases). V lost 2 bases, J lost 11 bases, and 19 bases lay in between. In germline, CDR1 is MNHEY, CDR2 SVGEGT. The CDR3 is 15 amino acids. Written as DNA, the CDR3 is TGTGCCAGCAGTTACCTCCTAGCGCCAGTCGGGAAGCAGTTCTTC. This encodes CASSYLLAPVGKQFF.

This clonotype was counted between two and nine times. V is TRBV28 and J is TRBJ1-1; 9 positions match TRBD1. The CDR3 totals 17 residues. Unmatched junction bases numbered 11, after V lost 6 bases and J lost 0 bases. Germline values: CDR1 MDHEN, CDR2 SYDVKM. The CDR3 DNA sequence: TGTGCCAGCAGCTTGGGACAGGGAGTGGGGTTGAACACTGAAGCTTTCTTT. Translation gives CASSLGQGVGLNTEAFF.